The 13 T cell receptor beta chains below all came from one sample that was sequenced in a study of T cells expressing NK-cell markers (TCRdb year 2020). The library was built by means of 5' RACE. Sequencing was carried out with an Illumina HiSeq 2000. TCRdb reprocessed the public reads and reports one entry per CDR3 protein sequence, without DNA. The sample table on file contains about 460,000 distinct CDR3 sequences. Of the sample, over 1.3% is held by the ten largest clones. The sequencing sample was made of blood T cells: a sorted CD56 or NKG2C T cell subset, CD4+ or CD8+ T cells, or bulk PBMC T cells (not recorded which). The receptors originated from a woman aged 45-60 years in good health. Donor details come from another sample of the same person, matched by shared clones.

The V and J genes are TRBV24-1 and TRBJ2-1. The CDR3 consists of 12 residues. In germline, CDR1 is KGHDR, CDR2 SFDVKD. This CDR3 reads CATSEEYNEQFF.

The rearrangement links TRBV11-2 to TRBJ2-2; checking the TCRdb D call of TRBD2 is not possible without DNA. The CDR3 extends over 16 amino acids. CDR1 is SGHAT, CDR2 FQNNGV, per germline. The chain's CDR3 is CASSQGAGGPIGELFF.

The chain combines TRBV10-3 with TRBJ1-1; TCRdb names TRBD1, which stays unverified in the absence of DNA. This CDR3 contains 11 residues. Germline values: CDR1 ENHRY, CDR2 SYGVKD. CDR3 protein: CAIGRQNEAFF.

The chain couples TRBV10-2 to TRBJ2-1; TCRdb picks TRBD2, but there is no DNA to check that call. The CDR3 totals 16 residues. Germline CDR1 WSHSY, CDR2 SAAADI. CDR3 sequence: CASSVDLAGGGNEQFF.

This chain links TRBV14 with TRBJ2-1; TCRdb selects TRBD2, and the lack of DNA leaves this call unchecked. Germline V gene data show CDR1 as SGHDN and CDR2 as FVKESK. The CDR3 length is 17 residues. CDR3 sequence reads: CASSHHTRLATYNEQFF.

This chain uses TRBV5-1 with TRBJ2-1. This CDR3 is 14 amino acids long. CDR1 is SGHRS and CDR2 is YFSETQ in the germline V gene. This CDR3 reads CASSLAAQLREQFF.

The chain is built from TRBV7-8 and TRBJ2-7; the TRBD1 assignment by TCRdb is unverifiable without DNA. Germline loops: CDR1 SGHVS, CDR2 FQNEAQ. This CDR3 is 15 amino acids long. The CDR3 sequence is CASSSPGQSSYGQYF. The entire variable domain, with the rest obtained from reference TRBV7-8 and TRBJ2-7, is as follows: GAGVSQSPRYKVAKRGQDVALRCDPISGHVSLFWYQQALGQGPEFLTYFQNEAQLDKSGLPSDRFFAERPEGSVSTLKIQRTQQEDSAVYLCASSSPGQSSYGQYFGPGTRLTVT.

The chain's CDR3 is CASAVSTDTQYF. The chain uses TRBV2 and TRBJ2-3. Germline V lookup: CDR1 SNHLY, CDR2 FYNNEI. This CDR3 has 12 residues. The entire variable domain, with the rest obtained from reference TRBV2 and TRBJ2-3, is as follows: EPEVTQTPSHQVTQMGQEVILRCVPISNHLYFYWYRQILGQKVEFLVSFYNNEISEKSEIFDDQFSVERPDGSNFTLKIRSTKLEDSAMYFCASAVSTDTQYFGPGTRLTVL.

The chain joins TRBV5-6 to TRBJ2-2. This CDR3 region has 16 residues. The germline gives CDR1 SGHDT, CDR2 YYEEEE. CDR3 in amino acids: CASSLWPSSTTGELFF.

The chain recombines TRBV11-2 with TRBJ2-3. The germline V gene has CDR1 SGHAT and CDR2 FQNNGV. This CDR3 spans 13 amino acids. Here the CDR3 reads CASSLDRTDTQYF.

V gene TRBV20-1 combines with J gene TRBJ2-3; TCRdb calls TRBD1, which cannot be checked without DNA. Per the germline V gene, CDR1 is DFQATT and CDR2 is SNEGSKA (reference sequence). The CDR3 spans 12 residues. The CDR3 here is CSARVRAYTQYF.

The chain uses TRBV5-1 and TRBJ1-4. Germline CDR1 and CDR2: SGHRS and YFSETQ. The CDR3 length is 14 residues. The CDR3 loop is CASSFNGLNEKLFF.

The chain carries TRBV28 and TRBJ2-1; with no DNA, the TCRdb D assignment of TRBD2 cannot be verified. Germline loops: CDR1 MDHEN, CDR2 SYDVKM. This CDR3 has 18 residues. The CDR3 spells CASSFIPSGLYSYNEQFF. The variable domain in full, completed from reference TRBV28 and TRBJ2-1, reads DVKVTQSSRYLVKRTGEKVFLECVQDMDHENMFWYRQDPGLGLRLIYFSYDVKMKEKGDIPEGYSVSREKKERFSLILESASTNQTSMYLCASSFIPSGLYSYNEQFFGPGTRLTVL.